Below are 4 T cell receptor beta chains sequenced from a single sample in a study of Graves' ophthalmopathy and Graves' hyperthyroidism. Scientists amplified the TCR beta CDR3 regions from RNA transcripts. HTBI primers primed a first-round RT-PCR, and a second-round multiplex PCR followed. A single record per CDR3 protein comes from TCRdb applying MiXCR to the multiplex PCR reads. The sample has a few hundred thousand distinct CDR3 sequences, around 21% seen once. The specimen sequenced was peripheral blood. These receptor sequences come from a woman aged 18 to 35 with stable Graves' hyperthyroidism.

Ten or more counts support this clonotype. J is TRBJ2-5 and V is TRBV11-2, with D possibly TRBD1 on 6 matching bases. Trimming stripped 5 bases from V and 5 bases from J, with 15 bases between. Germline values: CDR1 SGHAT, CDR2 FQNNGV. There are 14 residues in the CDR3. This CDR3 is CASSARTGQETQYF. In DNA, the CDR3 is TGTGCCAGCAGCGCGAGAACAGGGCAGGAGACCCAGTACTTC.

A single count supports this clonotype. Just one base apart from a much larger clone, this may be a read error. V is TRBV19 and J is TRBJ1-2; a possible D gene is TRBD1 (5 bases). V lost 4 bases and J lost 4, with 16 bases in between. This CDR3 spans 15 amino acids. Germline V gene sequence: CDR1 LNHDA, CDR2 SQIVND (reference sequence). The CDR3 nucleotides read TGTGCCAGTAGTACACGGGACGTACTAGGCTATGGCTACACCTTC. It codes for CASSTRDVLGYGYTF.

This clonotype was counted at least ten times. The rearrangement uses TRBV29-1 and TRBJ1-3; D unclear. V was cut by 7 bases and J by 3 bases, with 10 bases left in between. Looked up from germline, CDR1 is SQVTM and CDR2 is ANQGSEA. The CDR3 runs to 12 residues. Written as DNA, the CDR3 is TGCAGCGCGGGAGGCGGTGGAAACACCATATATTTT. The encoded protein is CSAGGGGNTIYF.

CDR3 protein: CASTSSGGQTEAFF. CDR3 sequence (DNA): TGTGCCAGTACTTCCTCGGGCGGGCAGACAGAAGCTTTCTTT. The chain employs TRBV19 and TRBJ1-1; D remains unclear. The germline V gene has CDR1 LNHDA and CDR2 SQIVND (reference sequence). This CDR3 has 14 residues. The V and J ends lost 7 bases and 8 bases respectively, with 20 bases between them.